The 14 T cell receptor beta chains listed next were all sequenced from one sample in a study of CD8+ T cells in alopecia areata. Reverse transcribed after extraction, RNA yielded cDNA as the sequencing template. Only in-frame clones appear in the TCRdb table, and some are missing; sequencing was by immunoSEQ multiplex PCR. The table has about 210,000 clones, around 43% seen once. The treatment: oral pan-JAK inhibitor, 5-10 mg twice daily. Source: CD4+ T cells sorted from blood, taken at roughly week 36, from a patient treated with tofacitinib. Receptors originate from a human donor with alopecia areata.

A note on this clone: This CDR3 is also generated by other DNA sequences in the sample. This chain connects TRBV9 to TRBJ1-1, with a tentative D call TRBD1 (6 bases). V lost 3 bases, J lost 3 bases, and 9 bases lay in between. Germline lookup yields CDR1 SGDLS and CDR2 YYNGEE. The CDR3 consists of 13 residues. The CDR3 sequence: CASSGPGDTEAFF. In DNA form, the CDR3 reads TGTGCCAGCAGCGGCCCAGGGGACACTGAAGCTTTCTTT. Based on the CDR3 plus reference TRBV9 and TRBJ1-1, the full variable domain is DSGVTQTPKHLITATGQRVTLRCSPRSGDLSVYWYQQSLDQGLQFLIQYYNGEERAKGNILERFSAQQFPDLHSELNLSSLELGDSALYFCASSGPGDTEAFFGQGTRLTVV.

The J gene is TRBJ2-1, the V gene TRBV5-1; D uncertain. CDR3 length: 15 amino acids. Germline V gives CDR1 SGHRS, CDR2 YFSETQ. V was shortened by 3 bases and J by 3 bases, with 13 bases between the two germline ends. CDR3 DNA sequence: TGCGCCAGCAGCTCATCCTGGGTGAGCTACAATGAGCAGTTCTTC. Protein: CASSSSWVSYNEQFF.

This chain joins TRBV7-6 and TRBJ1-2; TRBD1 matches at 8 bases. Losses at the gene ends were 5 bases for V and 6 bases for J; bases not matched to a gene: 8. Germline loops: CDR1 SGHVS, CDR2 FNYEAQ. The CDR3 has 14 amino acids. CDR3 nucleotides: TGTGCCAGCAGCCGAGCGACAGGGGCTGATGGCTACACCTTC. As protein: CASSRATGADGYTF.

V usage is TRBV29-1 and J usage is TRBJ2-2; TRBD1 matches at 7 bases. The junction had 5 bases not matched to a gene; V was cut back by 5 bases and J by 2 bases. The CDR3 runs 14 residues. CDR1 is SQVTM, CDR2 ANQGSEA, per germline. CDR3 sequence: CSVRAGGNTGELFF. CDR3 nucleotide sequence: TGCAGCGTTCGGGCAGGGGGTAACACCGGGGAGCTGTTTTTT.

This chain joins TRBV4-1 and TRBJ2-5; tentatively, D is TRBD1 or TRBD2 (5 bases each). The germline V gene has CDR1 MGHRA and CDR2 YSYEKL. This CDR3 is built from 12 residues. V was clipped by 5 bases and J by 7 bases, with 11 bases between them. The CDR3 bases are TGCGCCAGCAGCTGGGGCCGGGGGACCCAGTACTTC. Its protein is CASSWGRGTQYF.

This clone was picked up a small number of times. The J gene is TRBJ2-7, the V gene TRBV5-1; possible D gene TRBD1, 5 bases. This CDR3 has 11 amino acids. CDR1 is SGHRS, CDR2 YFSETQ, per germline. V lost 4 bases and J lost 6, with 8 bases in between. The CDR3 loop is CASSRTGEQYF. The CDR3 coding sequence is TGCGCCAGCAGCCGAACAGGCGAGCAGTACTTC.

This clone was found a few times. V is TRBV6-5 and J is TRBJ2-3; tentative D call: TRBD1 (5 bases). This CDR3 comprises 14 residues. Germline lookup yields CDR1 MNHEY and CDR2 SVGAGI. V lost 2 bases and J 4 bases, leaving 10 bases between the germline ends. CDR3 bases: TGTGCCAGCAGTTACAAGGGGTCGGCAGATACGCAGTATTTT. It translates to CASSYKGSADTQYF.

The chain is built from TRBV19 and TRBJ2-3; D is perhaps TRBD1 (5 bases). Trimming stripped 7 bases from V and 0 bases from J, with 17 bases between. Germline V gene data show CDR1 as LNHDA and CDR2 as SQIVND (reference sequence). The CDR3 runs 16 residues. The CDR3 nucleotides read TGTGCCAGTATCGACCCCAGGGCCGCTAGCACAGATACGCAGTATTTT. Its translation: CASIDPRAASTDTQYF.

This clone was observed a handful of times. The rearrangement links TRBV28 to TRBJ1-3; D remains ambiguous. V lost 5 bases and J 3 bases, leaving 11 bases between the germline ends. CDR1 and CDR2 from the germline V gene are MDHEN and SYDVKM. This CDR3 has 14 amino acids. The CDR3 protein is CASSPPGYGNTIYF. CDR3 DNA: TGTGCCAGCAGTCCCCCGGGTTATGGAAACACCATATATTTT.

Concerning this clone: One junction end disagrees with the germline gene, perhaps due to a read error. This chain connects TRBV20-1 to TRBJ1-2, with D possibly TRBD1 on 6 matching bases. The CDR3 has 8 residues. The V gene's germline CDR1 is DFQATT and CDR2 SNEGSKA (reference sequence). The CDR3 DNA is TGCAGTGCTCCACGGACAGAGTTC. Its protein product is CSAPRTEF.

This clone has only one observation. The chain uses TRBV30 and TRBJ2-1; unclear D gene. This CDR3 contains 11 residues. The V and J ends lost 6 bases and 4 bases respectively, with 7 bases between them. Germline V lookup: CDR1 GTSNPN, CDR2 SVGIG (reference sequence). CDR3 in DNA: TGTGCCTGTGAAAGGTACAATGAGCAGTTCTTC. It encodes CACERYNEQFF.

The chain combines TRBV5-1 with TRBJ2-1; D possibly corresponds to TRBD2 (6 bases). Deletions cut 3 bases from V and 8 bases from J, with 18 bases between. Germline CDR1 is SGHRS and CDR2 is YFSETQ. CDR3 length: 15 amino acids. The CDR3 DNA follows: TGCGCCAGCAGCTCATCGGGACTCTCAGCCGATGAGCAGTTCTTC. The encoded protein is CASSSSGLSADEQFF. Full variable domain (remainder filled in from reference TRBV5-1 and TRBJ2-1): KAGVTQTPRYLIKTRGQQVTLSCSPISGHRSVSWYQQTPGQGLQFLFEYFSETQRNKGNFPGRFSGRQFSNSRSEMNVSTLELGDSALYLCASSSSGLSADEQFFGPGTRLTVL.

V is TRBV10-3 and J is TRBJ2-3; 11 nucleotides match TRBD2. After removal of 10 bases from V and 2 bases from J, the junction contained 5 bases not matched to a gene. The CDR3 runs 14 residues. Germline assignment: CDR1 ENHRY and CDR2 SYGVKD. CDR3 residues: CATQTSGDTDTQYF. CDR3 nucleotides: TGTGCCACCCAGACTAGCGGGGACACAGATACGCAGTATTTT.

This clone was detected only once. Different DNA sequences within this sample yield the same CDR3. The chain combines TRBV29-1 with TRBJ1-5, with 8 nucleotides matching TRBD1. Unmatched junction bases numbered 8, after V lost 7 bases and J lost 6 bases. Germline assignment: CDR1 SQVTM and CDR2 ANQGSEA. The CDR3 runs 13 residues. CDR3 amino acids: CSAGQGSGQPQHF. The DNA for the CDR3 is TGCAGCGCCGGACAGGGTTCGGGTCAGCCCCAGCATTTT.